The 3 T cell receptor beta chains below come from one sample, sequenced in a study of technical replicates of blood from several donors. Measured with immunoSEQ multiplex PCR; TCRdb has only the in-frame clones, and not every one. The sample records 55,000 to 60,000 clones, approximately 92% being singletons. Input material: PBMCs. The receptors derive from a human donor in good health. Some clones in this sample may be carry-over from other donors' samples.

The rearrangement links TRBV5-4 to TRBJ2-3, with 10 bases fitting TRBD2. CDR1 is SGHNT, CDR2 YYREEE, per germline (reference sequence). Trimming at V came to 4 bases and at J to 2 bases, leaving 7 bases not matched to a gene. CDR3 size: 16 residues. The CDR3 DNA reads TGTGCCAGCAGCACCCGGACTAGCGGACTCACAGATACGCAGTATTTT. Residues: CASSTRTSGLTDTQYF. Full variable domain (missing parts from reference TRBV5-4 and TRBJ2-3): ETGVTQSPTHLIKTRGQQVTLRCSSQSGHNTVSWYQQALGQGPQFIFQYYREEENGRGNFPPRFSGLQFPNYSSELNVNALELDDSALYLCASSTRTSGLTDTQYFGPGTRLTVL.

J is TRBJ2-7 and V is TRBV4-3; D perhaps matches TRBD1 (6 bases). The CDR3 extends over 14 amino acids. CDR1 and CDR2 from the germline V gene are LGHNA and YSLEER. Trimming removed 4 bases from V and 5 bases from J, with 15 bases in between. CDR3 loop: CASSPRGSGDEQYF. The CDR3 DNA sequence: TGCGCCAGCAGCCCAAGGGGGTCAGGGGACGAGCAGTACTTC.

The rearrangement joins TRBV5-1 to TRBJ2-3; possibly TRBD1 for D (6 bases). The CDR3 totals 15 residues. The V and J ends lost 0 bases and 4 bases respectively, with 12 bases between them. Germline V gives CDR1 SGHRS, CDR2 YFSETQ. Here the CDR3 reads CASSLDGTSADTQYF. In nucleotides, the CDR3 is TGCGCCAGCAGCTTGGATGGGACATCGGCAGATACGCAGTATTTT.